These 12 T cell receptor beta chains were all obtained from the same sample, sequenced in a study of response to subunit inactivated influenza vaccine. In TCRdb, the RT-PCR reads were re-called with MiXCR into one record per CDR3 protein. The sample lists 200,000 to 300,000 distinct CDR3 sequences, 12% occurring once. This specimen was non-naive T cells sorted from PBMCs, taken 14 to 15 days before vaccination. These receptors were obtained from a man aged 50-60 years who received an inactivated influenza vaccine.

The chain has TRBV10-3 and TRBJ2-5; 12 positions agree with TRBD2. The CDR3 totals 14 residues. V lost 8 bases and J lost 2; bases outside the gene matches: 3. Germline CDR1 reads ENHRY; CDR2 reads SYGVKD. In DNA form, the CDR3 reads TGTGCCATCGCAACTAGCGGGAGGCAAGAGACCCAGTACTTC. Its translation is CAIATSGRQETQYF.

This clonotype was counted a few times. The chain links TRBV5-6 to TRBJ1-2, with D perhaps matching TRBD1 (6 bases). V was trimmed by 0 bases and J by 0 bases, leaving 9 bases between them. Germline CDR1 and CDR2: SGHDT and YYEEEE. The CDR3 is 15 residues long. CDR3 sequence reads: CASSLAGETNYGYTF. Here the CDR3 DNA reads TGTGCCAGCAGCTTGGCAGGGGAGACTAACTATGGCTACACCTTC.

J is TRBJ1-5 and V is TRBV28; TRBD1 might be the D (6 bases). CDR3 length: 15 amino acids. Germline V gene data show CDR1 as MDHEN and CDR2 as SYDVKM. Between the trimmed V and J ends, which lost 7 bases and 1 base, there was a span of 14 bases. The CDR3 sequence: CASNPGGQSNQPQHF. CDR3 nucleotides: TGTGCCAGCAATCCGGGGGGGCAGAGCAATCAGCCCCAGCATTTT.

This clonotype appeared a few times. The J gene is TRBJ2-2, the V gene TRBV12-3 or TRBV12-4, with unresolved D. This CDR3 is 15 amino acids long. The ends were cut back, 5 bases at V and 8 bases at J, with 18 bases in the middle. The CDR3 reads CASSGFGRRVGELFF. DNA of the CDR3: TGTGCCAGCAGTGGTTTCGGACGGAGAGTAGGGGAGCTGTTTTTT.

This clonotype was seen only a few times. This chain links TRBV28 with TRBJ2-7; TRBD1 is a possible D gene (6 bases). The V end lost 6 bases, the J end lost 0 bases, and 12 bases lay between the germline ends. This CDR3 region has 14 residues. Germline V gives CDR1 MDHEN, CDR2 SYDVKM. This CDR3 is CASRPDRSSYEQYF. The CDR3 nucleotides read TGTGCCAGCAGACCCGACAGGAGCTCCTACGAGCAGTACTTC.

This chain uses TRBV7-9 with TRBJ1-1; no firm D call. In germline, CDR1 is SEHNR, CDR2 FQNEAQ (reference sequence). This CDR3 spans 13 amino acids. V was clipped by 5 bases and J by 1 base, with 8 bases between them. CDR3 nucleotides: TGTGCCAGCAGCCCAGAGGGGAACACTGAAGCTTTCTTT. It is translated as CASSPEGNTEAFF.

The sample holds a few counts of this clonotype. The gene calls are TRBV12-3 or TRBV12-4 and TRBJ2-1; D unclear. The CDR3 sequence is 12 residues long. V shed 3 bases and J shed 4 bases, with 4 bases lying between them. The CDR3 DNA follows: TGTGCCAGCAGTTTCGGTTACAATGAGCAGTTCTTC. Its translation: CASSFGYNEQFF.

CDR3 sequence reads: CASSPLLANYGYTF. In DNA, the CDR3 is TGTGCCAGCAGTCCCCTTTTGGCTAACTATGGCTACACCTTC. V usage is TRBV27 and J usage is TRBJ1-2; the D is unclear. Germline CDR1 reads MNHEY; CDR2 reads SMNVEV (reference sequence). V was cut by 5 bases and J by 0 bases, with 10 bases left in between. CDR3 size: 14 residues.

This clonotype came up a few times. V usage is TRBV5-1 and J usage is TRBJ2-1; 10 bases agree with TRBD2. Germline values: CDR1 SGHRS, CDR2 YFSETQ. The CDR3 runs to 19 residues. V was pared by 0 bases and J by 0 bases, with 9 bases of the junction left unmatched. The CDR3 sequence: CASSLVGTSASSSYNEQFF. The CDR3 DNA is TGCGCCAGCAGCTTGGTCGGGACTAGCGCATCCTCCTCCTACAATGAGCAGTTCTTC.

The chain recombines TRBV7-9 with TRBJ2-3; 12 bases align to TRBD2. The CDR3 is made up of 15 amino acids. Germline CDR1 is SEHNR and CDR2 is FQNEAQ (reference sequence). The J segment lost 8 bases and the V segment lost 4 bases, leaving 7 bases of the junction unmatched. This chain's CDR3 is CASSSTSGRFGTQYF. The CDR3 coding sequence is TGTGCCAGCAGCTCCACTAGCGGGAGGTTCGGTACGCAGTATTTT.

There are a few counts of this clonotype. CDR3 sequence (DNA): TGCAGTGCTAGAGGAGGGACAGGGATTGGGGCCAACGTCCTGACTTTC. Translating it yields CSARGGTGIGANVLTF. The gene calls are TRBV20-1 and TRBJ2-6; 9 nucleotides line up with TRBD1. Germline V gives CDR1 DFQATT, CDR2 SNEGSKA (reference sequence). The J segment lost 3 bases and the V segment lost 1 base, leaving 4 bases of the junction unmatched. The CDR3 contains 16 residues.

This chain uses TRBV7-9 with TRBJ1-4; TRBD1 is a possible D gene (6 bases). Trimming took 5 bases from V and 0 from J, leaving 10 bases between them. The CDR3 is made up of 15 amino acids. Germline CDR1 SEHNR, CDR2 FQNEAQ (reference sequence). DNA of the CDR3: TGTGCCAGCAGCGTAACAGGGACAACTAATGAAAAACTGTTTTTT. Translation gives CASSVTGTTNEKLFF.